A few counts support the clone carrying this T cell receptor beta chain. Its antigen is undetermined. This record belongs to a study of response to subunit inactivated influenza vaccine. TCRdb reanalysed the RT-PCR reads using MiXCR and keeps one entry per CDR3 protein. This sample carries some 160,000 distinct CDR3 sequences, approximately 10% of them seen once, and the ten largest clones take roughly 12%. CDR1 is MNHEY, CDR2 SMNVEV, per germline (reference sequence). This CDR3 has 13 amino acids. V was shortened by 8 bases and J by 1 base, with 11 bases between the two germline ends. Study-wide findings and caveats: The authors suggested that few new T cells are recruited per seasonal influenza vaccination.

The rearrangement uses TRBV27 and TRBJ1-1; D unresolved. The TCR originated in a man aged 45-60 years who received an inactivated influenza vaccine. This sample comprised non-naive T cells sorted from PBMCs, obtained about 40 days after vaccination. The CDR3 loop is CASRITRNTEAFF. DNA of the CDR3: TGTGCCAGCCGAATTACCCGGAACACTGAAGCTTTCTTT.